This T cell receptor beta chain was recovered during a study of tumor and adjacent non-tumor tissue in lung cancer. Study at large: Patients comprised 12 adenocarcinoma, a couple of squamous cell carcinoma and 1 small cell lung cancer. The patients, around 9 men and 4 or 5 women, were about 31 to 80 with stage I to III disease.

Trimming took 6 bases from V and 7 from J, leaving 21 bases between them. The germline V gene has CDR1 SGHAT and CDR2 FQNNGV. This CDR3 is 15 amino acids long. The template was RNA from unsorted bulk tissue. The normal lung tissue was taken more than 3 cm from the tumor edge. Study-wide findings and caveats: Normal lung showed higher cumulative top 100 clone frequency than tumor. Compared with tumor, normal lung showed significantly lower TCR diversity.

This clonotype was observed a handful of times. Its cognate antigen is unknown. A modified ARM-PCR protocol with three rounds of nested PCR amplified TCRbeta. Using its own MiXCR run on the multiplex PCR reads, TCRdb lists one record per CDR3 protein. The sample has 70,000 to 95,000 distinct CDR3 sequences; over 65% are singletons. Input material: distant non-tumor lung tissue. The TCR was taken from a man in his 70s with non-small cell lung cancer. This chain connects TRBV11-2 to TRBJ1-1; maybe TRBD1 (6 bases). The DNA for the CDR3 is TGTGCCAGCAGTCCCCCCAGCGTTGGGGGCAGTGAAGCTTTCTTT. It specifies CASSPPSVGGSEAFF.